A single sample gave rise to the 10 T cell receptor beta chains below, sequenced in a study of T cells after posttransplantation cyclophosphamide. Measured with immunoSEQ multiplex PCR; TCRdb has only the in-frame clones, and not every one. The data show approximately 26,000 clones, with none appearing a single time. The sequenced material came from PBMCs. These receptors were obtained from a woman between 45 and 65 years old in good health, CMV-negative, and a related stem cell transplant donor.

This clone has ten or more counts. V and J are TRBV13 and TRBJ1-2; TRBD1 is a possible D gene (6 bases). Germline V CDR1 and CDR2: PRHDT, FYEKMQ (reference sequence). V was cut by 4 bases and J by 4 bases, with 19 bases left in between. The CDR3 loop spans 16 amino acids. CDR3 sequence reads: CASSYNTGKGFYGYTF. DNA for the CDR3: TGTGCCAGCAGCTACAATACAGGGAAGGGCTTCTATGGCTACACCTTC.

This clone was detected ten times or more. The CDR3 loop is CASSPDRVETQYF. CDR3 DNA sequence: TGTGCCAGCAGCCCAGACAGGGTCGAGACCCAGTACTTC. The V gene is TRBV13, the J gene TRBJ2-5; 7 nucleotides match TRBD1. V shed 5 bases and J 5 bases; nucleotides not matched to a gene: 5. CDR1 PRHDT and CDR2 FYEKMQ come from the germline V gene (reference sequence). This CDR3 spans 13 amino acids.

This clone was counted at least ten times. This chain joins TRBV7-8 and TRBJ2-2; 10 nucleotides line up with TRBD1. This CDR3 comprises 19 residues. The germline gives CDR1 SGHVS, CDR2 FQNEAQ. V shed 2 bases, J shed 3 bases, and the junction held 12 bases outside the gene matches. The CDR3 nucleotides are TGTGCCAGCAGCTTAATGAGGGGCAGGACAGGGGGGTACACCGGGGAGCTGTTTTTT. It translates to CASSLMRGRTGGYTGELFF.

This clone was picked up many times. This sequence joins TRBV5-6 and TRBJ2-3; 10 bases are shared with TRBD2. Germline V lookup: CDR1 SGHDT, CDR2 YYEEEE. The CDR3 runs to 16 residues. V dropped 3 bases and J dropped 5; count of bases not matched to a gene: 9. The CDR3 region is CASSWVLAGTLDTQYF. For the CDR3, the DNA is TGTGCCAGCAGCTGGGTACTAGCGGGGACCTTAGATACGCAGTATTTT.

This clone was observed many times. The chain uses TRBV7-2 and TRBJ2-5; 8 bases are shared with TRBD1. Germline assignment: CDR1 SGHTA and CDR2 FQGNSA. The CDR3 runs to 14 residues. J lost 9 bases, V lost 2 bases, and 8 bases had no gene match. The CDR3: CASSLFQGARAQYF. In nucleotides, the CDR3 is TGTGCCAGCAGCTTATTTCAGGGGGCGAGGGCCCAGTACTTC.

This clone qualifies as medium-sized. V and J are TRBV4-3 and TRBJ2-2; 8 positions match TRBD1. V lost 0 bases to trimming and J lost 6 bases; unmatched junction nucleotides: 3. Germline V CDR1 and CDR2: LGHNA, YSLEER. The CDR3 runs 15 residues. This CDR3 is CASSQETGVPGELFF. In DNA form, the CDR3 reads TGCGCCAGCAGCCAAGAGACAGGGGTCCCCGGGGAGCTGTTTTTT.

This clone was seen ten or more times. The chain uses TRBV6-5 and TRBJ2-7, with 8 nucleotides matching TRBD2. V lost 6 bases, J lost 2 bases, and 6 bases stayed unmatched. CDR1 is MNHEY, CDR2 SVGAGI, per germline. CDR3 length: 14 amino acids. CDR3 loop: CASSLAGTPYEQYF. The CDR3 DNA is TGTGCCAGCAGCTTAGCGGGGACCCCCTACGAGCAGTACTTC.

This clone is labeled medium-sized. CDR3 protein: CASGLAGGDQPQHF. CDR3 sequence (DNA): TGTGCCAGTGGTCTCGCGGGGGGCGATCAGCCCCAGCATTTT. The chain carries TRBV19 and TRBJ1-5; possibly TRBD1 for D (6 bases). V was cut by 8 bases and J by 5 bases, with 16 bases left in between. The CDR3 is 14 residues long. The germline V gene has CDR1 LNHDA and CDR2 SQIVND (reference sequence).

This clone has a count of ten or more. The CDR3 loop reads CASSSPRTGRSYEQYF. The CDR3 DNA reads TGTGCCAGCAGTTCCCCTCGGACAGGGAGGTCCTACGAGCAGTACTTC. V usage is TRBV28 and J usage is TRBJ2-7, with 8 bases lining up with TRBD1. The J segment lost 1 base and the V segment lost 4 bases, leaving 9 bases of the junction unmatched. The CDR3 has 16 amino acids. CDR1 and CDR2 (germline): MDHEN, SYDVKM.

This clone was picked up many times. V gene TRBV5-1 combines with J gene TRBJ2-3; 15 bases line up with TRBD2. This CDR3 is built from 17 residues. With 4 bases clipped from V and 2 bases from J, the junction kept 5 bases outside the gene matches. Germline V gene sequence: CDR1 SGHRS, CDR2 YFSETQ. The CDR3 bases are TGCGCCAGCAGCCCGGGGACTAGCGGGGGGTACACAGATACGCAGTATTTT. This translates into CASSPGTSGGYTDTQYF.